This TCR beta chain was identified in a study of beta chain features in type 1 diabetes. Overall study results and limits: Still unanswered here is whether HLA type influences TCRB rearrangement. Insertions were fewer and deletions more numerous at VDJ junctions in type 1 diabetes patients. PCR could preferentially amplify shorter templates, alike in patients and controls. In the patient group, naive, central memory and Treg TCRB repertoires seemed more alike than in the healthy donor group.

With regard to this clone: The antigen is not known.

From germline, CDR1 is GTSNPN and CDR2 SVGIG (reference sequence). The trim removed 5 bases at V and 1 base at J, leaving 4 bases unmatched. CDR3 length equals 13 residues. What was sequenced were expressed TCRB transcripts, since all of the isolated RNA had been reverse transcribed. Assay used: immunoSEQ multiplex PCR; TCRdb lists only in-frame clones, some missing. Among 350,000 or so clones listed, around 20% were seen once. This TCR derives from a woman younger than 30 in good health. The sequencing input was naive CD4+ T cells from blood. The chain joins TRBV30 to TRBJ2-5, with 7 bases matching TRBD1. Here the CDR3 DNA reads TGTGCCTGGTTACAGGGGACCCAAGAGACCCAGTACTTC. Protein sequence: CAWLQGTQETQYF.